The sequence of this T cell receptor (beta chain) was determined in a study of blood T cell repertoires in COVID-19 (dated by TCRdb to 2018 to 2020). In terms of the full investigation: The collaborator samples originated in the United States, Italy and Spain and spanned the acute and convalescent phases of COVID-19. The repertoires were released in a freely available public database intended as a resource for research on the immune response to SARS-CoV-2. The sample metadata nearly always contained a de-identified subject ID, COVID-19 status, age in years and sex. The prospective study material was composed of cDNA or gDNA derived from T cells, B-cell-depleted T cells, or PBMCs. The samples were drawn from two sources: the first 160 participants of the ongoing ImmuneRACE study, and 1,000 to 1,500 subjects contributed by 6 global collaborators. Deeply sampled blood TCRbeta repertoires from subjects exposed to, actively infected with, or recovered from COVID-19 were included in the dataset. Where available, HLA class I and class II types were obtained from metadata supplied by the sample provider rather than from assay-based typing.

The immunoSEQ Assay, a bias-controlled multiplex PCR, was used to amplify TCRbeta CDR3 regions from genomic DNA. Per the authors' processing: The number of nucleated cells in each sample was estimated from the amplification of reference gene primers within the assay. Sequence reads were collapsed and filtered to measure the absolute abundance of every unique TCRbeta CDR3 rearrangement. For each sample, productive Simpson clonality was calculated as the square root of Simpson's diversity index across productive rearrangements. TCRdb holds this immuneACCESS table with in-frame rearrangements only. Some clones are missing; in checked studies, unresolved V genes explain under half, and the rest has no known cause. That table supplies the V and J calls and clone size; D and trimming were determined from the DNA. This sample has approximately 140,000 clones in its table, and roughly 83% of those were observed once. About a sixth of the sample comes from the top ten.

Each collaborating institution followed its own protocols to collect whole blood in K2EDTA tubes. Collaborator samples were shipped for TCRbeta analysis as frozen whole blood, isolated PBMCs, or DNA extracted from either sample type. Counted from cysteine to phenylalanine, this CDR3 has 15 amino acids. Kept here is only the CDR3 DNA, which spans 45 bases and is read in frame from base 1. The germline V gene (reference sequence) gives CDR1 as SEHNR and CDR2 as FQNEAQ. V is pruned by 2 bases and J by 7 bases, leaving 4 bases of the junction without a gene match. Beyond this particular receptor, the publication reports: Clinical and demographic metadata were provided uncurated, with the amount varying by source and participant.

For this clone: This clone's antigen is unknown. Per-nucleotide qualities are absent, and no much larger clonotype sits a single base away.

The clonotype comes from a woman of 80 years or more with acute or convalescent COVID-19. The chain employs TRBV7-9 and TRBJ1-4; a stretch of 10 junction bases matches TRBD1. Input material: peripheral blood. CDR3 reads: CASSLFGTGVEKLFF. Here is the DNA: TGTGCCAGCAGCTTATTCGGGACAGGGGTTGAAAAACTGTTTTTT.